A selection of T cell receptor beta chains follows, all from one sample in a study of vaccination and CD4 T cells after COVID-19. TCRdb re-derived calls from the PCR reads in MiXCR, one entry per CDR3 protein. The sample lists 10,000 to 15,000 distinct CDR3 sequences; 52% were seen once. Which antigens these TCRs recognize remains unknown. Material for sequencing was CD4+ T cells from blood, cultured in vitro. The receptors were gathered from a human donor who had recovered from COVID-19. CDR3s include the opening cysteine and the closing phenylalanine or tryptophan. A D gene is named only where the DNA matches it firmly. Rows may omit the clone size; those that give it use once, few, many or a size class.

D gene: .
J gene: TRBJ1-5
V gene: TRBV6-5
clone size: .
CDR3 protein: CASSYFEHGPQHF
CDR3 DNA: TGTGCCAGCAGTTACTTCGAACATGGGCCCCAGCATTTT

D gene: TRBD1
J gene: TRBJ1-1
V gene: TRBV3-1
clone size: .
CDR3 protein: CASSQTPGQREAFF
CDR3 DNA: TGTGCCAGCAGCCAAACACCGGGACAGAGAGAAGCTTTCTTT

D gene: TRBD2
J gene: TRBJ2-1
V gene: TRBV6-4
clone size: .
CDR3 protein: CASSLEAGGSQNEQFF
CDR3 DNA: TGTGCCAGCAGCCTCGAAGCGGGAGGTTCTCAGAATGAGCAGTTCTTC

D gene: .
J gene: TRBJ1-1
V gene: TRBV20-1
clone size: .
CDR3 protein: CSAREQEDTEAFF
CDR3 DNA: TGCAGTGCTAGAGAACAGGAAGACACTGAAGCTTTCTTT

D gene: .
J gene: TRBJ1-2
V gene: TRBV5-1
clone size: few
CDR3 protein: CASSSGNADYGYTF
CDR3 DNA: TGCGCCAGCAGCTCCGGGAACGCGGACTATGGCTACACCTTC

D gene: TRBD1
J gene: TRBJ1-2
V gene: TRBV6-1
clone size: few
CDR3 protein: CASSPTPGQGHGYTF
CDR3 DNA: TGTGCCAGCAGTCCCACGCCGGGACAGGGACATGGCTACACCTTC

D gene: TRBD2
J gene: TRBJ2-7
V gene: TRBV18
clone size: once
CDR3 protein: CASSRTSGRLGEQYF
CDR3 DNA: TGTGCCAGCTCGCGGACTAGCGGGAGGTTGGGCGAGCAGTACTTC

D gene: TRBD2
J gene: TRBJ2-1
V gene: TRBV5-1
clone size: .
CDR3 protein: CASSLAGGIQGEQFF
CDR3 DNA: TGCGCCAGCAGCTTGGCGGGAGGGATACAAGGCGAGCAGTTCTTC

D gene: .
J gene: TRBJ1-1
V gene: TRBV7-2
clone size: .
CDR3 protein: CASSFSQNTEAFF
CDR3 DNA: TGTGCCAGCAGCTTCTCACAGAACACTGAAGCTTTCTTT

D gene: TRBD1
J gene: TRBJ2-2
V gene: TRBV6-4
clone size: few
CDR3 protein: CASSLYPRTGTNTGELFF
CDR3 DNA: TGTGCCAGCAGTCTATACCCTAGGACAGGGACGAACACCGGGGAGCTGTTTTTT

D gene: .
J gene: TRBJ1-2
V gene: TRBV20-1
clone size: few
CDR3 protein: CSARVRGRTNYGYTF
CDR3 DNA: TGCAGTGCTAGAGTCCGCGGCCGGACTAACTATGGCTACACCTTC

D gene: TRBD1
J gene: TRBJ2-1
V gene: TRBV6-2/TRBV6-3
clone size: .
CDR3 protein: CASNLTGTGPWDEQFF
CDR3 DNA: TGTGCCAGCAACTTGACCGGGACAGGCCCTTGGGATGAGCAGTTCTTC

D gene: .
J gene: TRBJ2-3
V gene: TRBV5-1
clone size: .
CDR3 protein: CASSLESTVGFPDTQYF
CDR3 DNA: TGCGCCAGCAGCTTGGAGTCTACCGTTGGTTTCCCAGATACGCAGTATTTT

D gene: TRBD1
J gene: TRBJ2-7
V gene: TRBV6-1
clone size: .
CDR3 protein: CASSPLGDRGYEQYF
CDR3 DNA: TGTGCCAGCAGTCCGCTAGGGGACAGGGGGTACGAGCAGTACTTC

D gene: .
J gene: TRBJ1-5
V gene: TRBV2
clone size: .
CDR3 protein: CASSELEGSANQPQHF
CDR3 DNA: TGTGCCAGCAGTGAACTGGAGGGAAGTGCCAATCAGCCCCAGCATTTT

D gene: .
J gene: TRBJ2-3
V gene: TRBV7-9
clone size: .
CDR3 protein: CASSLHGSDTDTQYF
CDR3 DNA: TGTGCCAGCAGCTTACACGGTTCAGACACAGATACGCAGTATTTT

D gene: .
J gene: TRBJ2-7
V gene: TRBV12-3/TRBV12-4
clone size: .
CDR3 protein: CASSPSRGLHAEQYF
CDR3 DNA: TGTGCCAGCAGTCCAAGCCGGGGACTCCACGCCGAGCAGTACTTC

D gene: TRBD1
J gene: TRBJ1-5
V gene: TRBV16
clone size: .
CDR3 protein: CASSQGTGWEPQHF
CDR3 DNA: TGTGCCAGCAGCCAAGGGACAGGGTGGGAGCCCCAGCATTTT

D gene: .
J gene: TRBJ2-3
V gene: TRBV11-3
clone size: few
CDR3 protein: CASSLAGGTDTQYF
CDR3 DNA: TGTGCCAGCAGCTTAGCGGGTGGCACAGATACGCAGTATTTT

D gene: TRBD1
J gene: TRBJ2-7
V gene: TRBV12-3/TRBV12-4
clone size: once
CDR3 protein: CASNPGQGVAQYF
CDR3 DNA: TGTGCCAGCAATCCGGGACAGGGGGTGGCACAGTACTTC

D gene: .
J gene: TRBJ1-2
V gene: TRBV6-1
clone size: .
CDR3 protein: CASRGDRRNYGYTF
CDR3 DNA: TGTGCCAGCAGGGGGGACCGCCGGAACTATGGCTACACCTTC

D gene: .
J gene: TRBJ2-7
V gene: TRBV10-3
clone size: .
CDR3 protein: CAISDRGYEQYF
CDR3 DNA: TGTGCCATCAGTGACAGGGGCTACGAGCAGTACTTC

D gene: .
J gene: TRBJ1-5
V gene: TRBV7-9
clone size: .
CDR3 protein: CASSSIDREGQPQHF
CDR3 DNA: TGTGCCAGCAGCTCAATTGATCGGGAGGGACAGCCCCAGCATTTT

D gene: .
J gene: TRBJ2-3
V gene: TRBV28
clone size: few
CDR3 protein: CASLDNSGWGTDTQYF
CDR3 DNA: TGTGCCAGCTTGGACAACTCGGGATGGGGCACAGATACGCAGTATTTT

D gene: TRBD2
J gene: TRBJ2-7
V gene: TRBV20-1
clone size: .
CDR3 protein: CSARPRLAGEQYF
CDR3 DNA: TGCAGTGCTAGACCCAGACTAGCTGGGGAGCAGTACTTC

D gene: .
J gene: TRBJ2-3
V gene: TRBV7-9
clone size: .
CDR3 protein: CASSLGGWALSTDTQYF
CDR3 DNA: TGTGCCAGCAGCTTAGGAGGGTGGGCATTGAGCACAGATACGCAGTATTTT

D gene: TRBD1
J gene: TRBJ1-5
V gene: TRBV19
clone size: .
CDR3 protein: CASRLSGTGGHQPQHF
CDR3 DNA: TGTGCCAGTAGGCTTTCCGGGACAGGGGGACATCAGCCCCAGCATTTT

D gene: TRBD2
J gene: TRBJ2-3
V gene: TRBV5-1
clone size: .
CDR3 protein: CASSFTSGRVRTDTQYF
CDR3 DNA: TGCGCCAGCAGCTTTACTAGCGGGAGGGTGCGCACAGATACGCAGTATTTT

D gene: TRBD1
J gene: TRBJ1-1
V gene: TRBV28
clone size: .
CDR3 protein: CASSPATGWGTEAFF
CDR3 DNA: TGTGCCAGCAGTCCAGCGACAGGGTGGGGGACTGAAGCTTTCTTT

D gene: .
J gene: TRBJ1-4
V gene: TRBV6-1
clone size: .
CDR3 protein: CASRPTSDNEKLFF
CDR3 DNA: TGTGCCAGCAGACCGACATCCGATAATGAAAAACTGTTTTTT

D gene: .
J gene: TRBJ2-2
V gene: TRBV12-3/TRBV12-4
clone size: .
CDR3 protein: CASSSWGLTGELFF
CDR3 DNA: TGTGCCAGCAGTTCTTGGGGGTTGACCGGGGAGCTGTTTTTT

D gene: TRBD2
J gene: TRBJ2-7
V gene: TRBV20-1
clone size: .
CDR3 protein: CSAYPGERESYEQYF
CDR3 DNA: TGCAGTGCCTATCCGGGGGAGCGGGAATCCTACGAGCAGTACTTC

D gene: .
J gene: TRBJ2-5
V gene: TRBV19
clone size: once
CDR3 protein: CASSDSRETQYF
CDR3 DNA: TGTGCCAGTAGTGACAGTAGAGAGACCCAGTACTTC

D gene: .
J gene: TRBJ2-3
V gene: TRBV19
clone size: .
CDR3 protein: CASSITGTDTQYF
CDR3 DNA: TGTGCCAGTAGTATTACAGGCACAGATACGCAGTATTTT

D gene: .
J gene: TRBJ2-5
V gene: TRBV30
clone size: .
CDR3 protein: CAWSVGGGKETQYF
CDR3 DNA: TGTGCCTGGAGTGTAGGGGGAGGGAAAGAGACCCAGTACTTC

D gene: .
J gene: TRBJ1-1
V gene: TRBV5-1
clone size: .
CDR3 protein: CASSLAGINTEAFF
CDR3 DNA: TGCGCCAGCAGCTTGGCAGGGATCAACACTGAGGCTTTCTTT

D gene: .
J gene: TRBJ1-6
V gene: TRBV20-1
clone size: .
CDR3 protein: CSALPDRISYNSPLHF
CDR3 DNA: TGCAGTGCGCTGCCCGACAGGATCTCCTATAATTCACCCCTCCACTTT

D gene: .
J gene: TRBJ1-2
V gene: TRBV6-1
clone size: .
CDR3 protein: CASSPAVSNYGYTF
CDR3 DNA: TGTGCCAGCAGCCCAGCGGTCTCTAACTATGGCTACACCTTC

D gene: .
J gene: TRBJ1-4
V gene: TRBV2
clone size: once
CDR3 protein: CASRMGQFLEKLFF
CDR3 DNA: TGTGCCAGCAGAATGGGACAATTCCTTGAAAAACTGTTTTTT

D gene: .
J gene: TRBJ1-4
V gene: TRBV4-3
clone size: .
CDR3 protein: CASSQGTQLHEKLFF
CDR3 DNA: TGCGCCAGCAGCCAAGGAACCCAGCTTCATGAAAAACTGTTTTTT

D gene: .
J gene: TRBJ2-3
V gene: TRBV20-1
clone size: .
CDR3 protein: CSARDFTGSTDTQYF
CDR3 DNA: TGCAGTGCTAGAGATTTTACGGGGAGCACAGATACGCAGTATTTT

D gene: .
J gene: TRBJ2-7
V gene: TRBV20-1
clone size: .
CDR3 protein: CSARGQVYEQYF
CDR3 DNA: TGCAGTGCTAGAGGACAAGTCTACGAGCAGTACTTC

D gene: .
J gene: TRBJ1-1
V gene: TRBV10-3
clone size: .
CDR3 protein: CATWRGNTEAFF
CDR3 DNA: TGTGCCACCTGGCGGGGGAACACTGAAGCTTTCTTT

D gene: .
J gene: TRBJ2-3
V gene: TRBV7-2
clone size: .
CDR3 protein: CASSPQGYFSTDTQYF
CDR3 DNA: TGTGCCAGCAGCCCGCAGGGTTACTTTAGCACAGATACGCAGTATTTT

D gene: .
J gene: TRBJ1-5
V gene: TRBV30
clone size: .
CDR3 protein: CAWSTQNQPQHF
CDR3 DNA: TGTGCCTGGAGTACACAAAATCAGCCCCAGCATTTT

D gene: .
J gene: TRBJ2-7
V gene: TRBV6-1
clone size: .
CDR3 protein: CASSEGVRYEQYF
CDR3 DNA: TGTGCCAGCAGTGAAGGGGTTCGCTACGAGCAGTACTTC

D gene: .
J gene: TRBJ2-2
V gene: TRBV7-2
clone size: .
CDR3 protein: CASSFGHNTGELFF
CDR3 DNA: TGTGCCAGCAGCTTTGGACATAACACCGGGGAGCTGTTTTTT

D gene: TRBD1
J gene: TRBJ1-2
V gene: TRBV28
clone size: .
CDR3 protein: CASRNRGREGYTF
CDR3 DNA: TGTGCCAGCAGAAACAGGGGGCGCGAAGGCTACACCTTC